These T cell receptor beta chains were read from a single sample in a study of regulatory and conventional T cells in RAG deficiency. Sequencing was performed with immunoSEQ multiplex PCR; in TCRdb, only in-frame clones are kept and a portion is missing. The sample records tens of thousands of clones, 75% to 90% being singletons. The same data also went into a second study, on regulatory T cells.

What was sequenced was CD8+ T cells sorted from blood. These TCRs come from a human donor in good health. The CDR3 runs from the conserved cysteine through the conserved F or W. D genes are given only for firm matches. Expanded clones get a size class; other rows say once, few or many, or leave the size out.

cdr3_aa: CASSLVTPDHTEAFF; cdr3_nt: TGCGCCAGCAGCCTCGTGACACCGGATCACACTGAAGCTTTCTTT; j_call: TRBJ1-1; v_call: TRBV4-1; clone_size: few; d_call: -
cdr3_aa: CASSQEGGSIYGYTF; cdr3_nt: TGCGCCAGCAGCCAAGAGGGCGGCTCAATCTATGGCTACACCTTC; j_call: TRBJ1-2; v_call: TRBV4-1; clone_size: -; d_call: -
cdr3_aa: CASSAQAQGQETQYF; cdr3_nt: TGTGCCAGCAGCGCTCAGGCCCAGGGCCAAGAGACCCAGTACTTC; j_call: TRBJ2-5; v_call: TRBV7-2; clone_size: -; d_call: -
cdr3_aa: CASSPSTGILNTEAFF; cdr3_nt: TGTGCCAGCAGCCCATCGACAGGGATCCTTAACACTGAAGCTTTCTTT; j_call: TRBJ1-1; v_call: TRBV7-3; clone_size: -; d_call: TRBD1
cdr3_aa: CAWSPWKSTDTQYF; cdr3_nt: TGTGCCTGGAGCCCGTGGAAAAGCACAGATACGCAGTATTTT; j_call: TRBJ2-3; v_call: TRBV30; clone_size: -; d_call: -
cdr3_aa: CASTLDRGVGTQYF; cdr3_nt: TGTGCCAGCACCCTGGACAGGGGCGTTGGGACGCAGTATTTT; j_call: TRBJ2-3; v_call: TRBV9; clone_size: once; d_call: TRBD1
cdr3_aa: CASSEAGDTF; cdr3_nt: TGTGCCAGCAGTGAGGCAGGCGACACCTTC; j_call: TRBJ1-2; v_call: TRBV6-1; clone_size: -; d_call: -
cdr3_aa: CASSEYSPSSGNTIYF; cdr3_nt: TGTGCCAGCAGTGAGTACAGCCCGAGCTCTGGAAACACCATATATTTT; j_call: TRBJ1-3; v_call: TRBV2; clone_size: -; d_call: -
cdr3_aa: CASSPPTLRCNEQFF; cdr3_nt: TGCGCCAGCAGCCCCCCGACCCTCCGGTGCAATGAGCAGTTCTTC; j_call: TRBJ2-1; v_call: TRBV4-1; clone_size: -; d_call: -
cdr3_aa: CASSSGGTGGNQPQHF; cdr3_nt: TGTGCCAGCAGTTCAGGGGGGACGGGGGGCAATCAGCCCCAGCATTTT; j_call: TRBJ1-5; v_call: TRBV28; clone_size: once; d_call: TRBD1
cdr3_aa: CASSLRWGGEGNQPQHF; cdr3_nt: TGTGCCAGCAGCTTAAGGTGGGGGGGTGAGGGCAATCAGCCCCAGCATTTT; j_call: TRBJ1-5; v_call: TRBV7-3; clone_size: -; d_call: -
cdr3_aa: CASSEEGQATF; cdr3_nt: TGTGCCAGCAGTGAAGAAGGACAGGCAACATTT; j_call: TRBJ1-1; v_call: TRBV2; clone_size: -; d_call: TRBD1
cdr3_aa: CASSVGGGFGKLFF; cdr3_nt: TGTGCCAGCAGCGTAGGCGGAGGGTTCGGAAAACTGTTTTTT; j_call: TRBJ1-4; v_call: TRBV9; clone_size: -; d_call: -
cdr3_aa: CASSQGLGSGRARNEQFF; cdr3_nt: TGTGCCAGCAGCCAAGGTCTAGGAAGCGGGAGGGCCCGCAATGAGCAGTTCTTC; j_call: TRBJ2-1; v_call: TRBV4-2; clone_size: -; d_call: TRBD2
cdr3_aa: CASSQVTFRTRGGYTF; cdr3_nt: TGCGCCAGCAGCCAAGTGACTTTTCGGACGAGGGGAGGCTACACCTTC; j_call: TRBJ1-2; v_call: TRBV4-1; clone_size: -; d_call: -
cdr3_aa: CASSQSQDRGTDTQYF; cdr3_nt: TGTGCCAGCTCTCAGAGTCAGGACAGGGGTACAGATACGCAGTATTTT; j_call: TRBJ2-3; v_call: TRBV18; clone_size: -; d_call: TRBD1
cdr3_aa: CASSLGQGINTEAFF; cdr3_nt: TGTGCCAGCAGTTTAGGGCAGGGGATAAACACTGAAGCTTTCTTT; j_call: TRBJ1-1; v_call: TRBV27; clone_size: -; d_call: -
cdr3_aa: CASSPRTGRSDQYF; cdr3_nt: TGTGCCAGCAGTCCCCGGACAGGCCGGTCGGACCAGTACTTC; j_call: TRBJ2-5; v_call: TRBV28; clone_size: -; d_call: TRBD1
cdr3_aa: CASSQDSPEAFF; cdr3_nt: TGTGCCAGCAGCCAAGATTCGCCTGAAGCTTTCTTT; j_call: TRBJ1-1; v_call: TRBV14; clone_size: -; d_call: -
cdr3_aa: CASSLAGEFEQYF; cdr3_nt: TGTGCCAGCAGCTTAGCCGGGGAGTTCGAGCAGTACTTC; j_call: TRBJ2-7; v_call: TRBV7-9; clone_size: few; d_call: -
cdr3_aa: CASSEHPMGGQGNGYTF; cdr3_nt: TGTGCCAGCAGTGAACATCCTATGGGGGGACAGGGAAATGGCTACACCTTC; j_call: TRBJ1-2; v_call: TRBV6-1; clone_size: -; d_call: TRBD1
cdr3_aa: CSVEGDASYNEQFF; cdr3_nt: TGCAGCGTTGAGGGGGACGCCTCCTACAATGAGCAGTTCTTC; j_call: TRBJ2-1; v_call: TRBV29-1; clone_size: -; d_call: -
cdr3_aa: CASSESADGARGYTF; cdr3_nt: TGTGCCAGCAGTGAGTCGGCGGACGGAGCTCGTGGCTACACCTTC; j_call: TRBJ1-2; v_call: TRBV6-4; clone_size: -; d_call: -
cdr3_aa: CASSLGTGRGSPLHF; cdr3_nt: TGCGCCAGCAGCTTGGGGACAGGGAGAGGGTCACCCCTCCACTTT; j_call: TRBJ1-6; v_call: TRBV5-1; clone_size: -; d_call: TRBD1
cdr3_aa: CASSLQSGQLLNYGYTF; cdr3_nt: TGCGCCAGCAGCTTGCAGTCGGGACAGCTACTAAACTATGGCTACACCTTC; j_call: TRBJ1-2; v_call: TRBV5-1; clone_size: -; d_call: TRBD1
cdr3_aa: CAISEGTGGRQPQHF; cdr3_nt: TGTGCCATCAGTGAGGGGACAGGGGGGAGGCAGCCCCAGCATTTT; j_call: TRBJ1-5; v_call: TRBV10-3; clone_size: -; d_call: TRBD1
cdr3_aa: CASSSPGQGLRGELFF; cdr3_nt: TGTGCCAGCAGCTCTCCGGGACAGGGGTTACGCGGGGAGCTGTTTTTT; j_call: TRBJ2-2; v_call: TRBV11-2; clone_size: -; d_call: TRBD1
cdr3_aa: CASSCLVRDRSYEQYF; cdr3_nt: TGTGCCAGCAGTTGTCTGGTCCGGGACAGATCCTACGAGCAGTACTTC; j_call: TRBJ2-7; v_call: TRBV28; clone_size: -; d_call: TRBD1
cdr3_aa: CASSIPQGTSAIWETQYF; cdr3_nt: TGTGCCAGCAGCATACCCCAGGGTACTAGCGCGATCTGGGAGACCCAGTACTTC; j_call: TRBJ2-5; v_call: TRBV11-3; clone_size: once; d_call: TRBD2
cdr3_aa: CASSWTSVKSSYNEQFF; cdr3_nt: TGCGCCAGCAGCTGGACTAGCGTTAAGAGCTCCTACAATGAGCAGTTCTTC; j_call: TRBJ2-1; v_call: TRBV5-1; clone_size: -; d_call: TRBD2
cdr3_aa: CASSLVGHRYEQYF; cdr3_nt: TGTGCCAGCAGTTTGGTGGGACACCGCTACGAGCAGTACTTC; j_call: TRBJ2-7; v_call: TRBV27; clone_size: once; d_call: -
cdr3_aa: CASSLFGTGGRNSPLHF; cdr3_nt: TGTGCCAGCAGCTTATTTGGGACAGGGGGGCGGAATTCACCCCTCCACTTT; j_call: TRBJ1-6; v_call: TRBV11-2; clone_size: -; d_call: TRBD1
cdr3_aa: CASSWTVDEQFF; cdr3_nt: TGTGCCAGTAGTTGGACCGTCGATGAGCAGTTCTTC; j_call: TRBJ2-1; v_call: TRBV19; clone_size: -; d_call: -
cdr3_aa: CASSLTPGTLYNEQFF; cdr3_nt: TGCGCCAGCAGCTTAACCCCCGGGACACTATACAATGAGCAGTTCTTC; j_call: TRBJ2-1; v_call: TRBV5-1; clone_size: -; d_call: -
cdr3_aa: CASSVEGQGSREQYF; cdr3_nt: TGTGCCAGCAGCGTAGAGGGACAGGGTTCACGCGAGCAGTACTTC; j_call: TRBJ2-7; v_call: TRBV9; clone_size: -; d_call: TRBD1
cdr3_aa: CASSFTGRTEAFF; cdr3_nt: TGCGCCAGCAGCTTCACGGGGAGGACTGAAGCTTTCTTT; j_call: TRBJ1-1; v_call: TRBV5-1; clone_size: -; d_call: -
cdr3_aa: CASSLTGEGEAFF; cdr3_nt: TGCGCCAGCAGCTTGACAGGGGAAGGTGAAGCTTTCTTT; j_call: TRBJ1-1; v_call: TRBV5-1; clone_size: -; d_call: TRBD1
cdr3_aa: CASSQGVGMNTEAFF; cdr3_nt: TGTGCCAGCAGCCAGGGGGTCGGAATGAACACTGAAGCTTTCTTT; j_call: TRBJ1-1; v_call: TRBV4-2; clone_size: -; d_call: -
cdr3_aa: CASSLERELNEQYF; cdr3_nt: TGTGCCAGCAGTTTAGAGCGGGAGCTCAACGAGCAGTACTTC; j_call: TRBJ2-7; v_call: TRBV28; clone_size: once; d_call: TRBD2
cdr3_aa: CASSLADTQYF; cdr3_nt: TGTGCCAGCAGCTTAGCAGATACGCAGTATTTT; j_call: TRBJ2-3; v_call: TRBV13; clone_size: -; d_call: -
cdr3_aa: CASSRARQGLSYNEQFF; cdr3_nt: TGTGCCAGTAGCCGCGCGAGACAGGGCCTCTCCTACAATGAGCAGTTCTTC; j_call: TRBJ2-1; v_call: TRBV19; clone_size: -; d_call: TRBD1
cdr3_aa: CASGTEYGYTF; cdr3_nt: TGTGCCAGCGGGACAGAATATGGCTACACCTTC; j_call: TRBJ1-2; v_call: TRBV28; clone_size: -; d_call: TRBD1
cdr3_aa: CASSFPRGRNEQFF; cdr3_nt: TGTGCCAGCAGCTTCCCCCGAGGACGCAATGAGCAGTTCTTC; j_call: TRBJ2-1; v_call: TRBV5-4; clone_size: -; d_call: -
cdr3_aa: CASSTGHLYEQYF; cdr3_nt: TGTGCCAGTTCAACGGGACACCTCTACGAGCAGTACTTC; j_call: TRBJ2-7; v_call: TRBV18; clone_size: -; d_call: -
cdr3_aa: CASSSGTGGTDNEQFF; cdr3_nt: TGTGCCAGCAGCTCAGGTACCGGGGGCACAGACAATGAGCAGTTCTTC; j_call: TRBJ2-1; v_call: TRBV7-9; clone_size: once; d_call: -
cdr3_aa: CSATGGEKELFF; cdr3_nt: TGCAGCGCGACAGGTGGGGAGAAGGAACTGTTTTTT; j_call: TRBJ1-4; v_call: TRBV29-1; clone_size: -; d_call: -
cdr3_aa: CASSNLYQETQYF; cdr3_nt: TGTGCCAGCAGTAACTTGTACCAAGAGACCCAGTACTTC; j_call: TRBJ2-5; v_call: TRBV27; clone_size: -; d_call: -
cdr3_aa: CASSLAARNYGYTF; cdr3_nt: TGTGCCAGCAGCTTAGCTGCGCGTAACTATGGCTACACCTTC; j_call: TRBJ1-2; v_call: TRBV11-2; clone_size: once; d_call: -
cdr3_aa: CASTLGQPYNEQFF; cdr3_nt: TGTGCCAGCACCCTAGGACAGCCCTACAATGAGCAGTTCTTC; j_call: TRBJ2-1; v_call: TRBV11-2; clone_size: -; d_call: -
cdr3_aa: CASTQGGSYEQYF; cdr3_nt: TGTGCCAGCACTCAGGGGGGCTCCTACGAGCAGTACTTC; j_call: TRBJ2-7; v_call: TRBV28; clone_size: -; d_call: -
cdr3_aa: CASSLAENSGANEQFF; cdr3_nt: TGCGCCAGCAGCTTGGCCGAGAATAGCGGGGCCAATGAGCAGTTCTTC; j_call: TRBJ2-1; v_call: TRBV5-1; clone_size: -; d_call: TRBD2
cdr3_aa: CASSRSAQGTDTQYF; cdr3_nt: TGTGCCAGCTCACGGTCCGCTCAGGGCACAGATACGCAGTATTTT; j_call: TRBJ2-3; v_call: TRBV18; clone_size: -; d_call: -
cdr3_aa: CASSPGALNTEAFF; cdr3_nt: TGTGCCAGCAGCCCCGGGGCCCTGAACACTGAAGCTTTCTTT; j_call: TRBJ1-1; v_call: TRBV7-6; clone_size: -; d_call: -
cdr3_aa: CASSDNPTGDYNEQFF; cdr3_nt: TGTGCCAGCAGCGACAACCCCACAGGGGACTACAATGAGCAGTTCTTC; j_call: TRBJ2-1; v_call: TRBV9; clone_size: once; d_call: TRBD1
cdr3_aa: CASTLGSNEKLFF; cdr3_nt: TGTGCCAGCACCCTGGGGAGTAATGAAAAACTGTTTTTT; j_call: TRBJ1-4; v_call: TRBV7-2; clone_size: -; d_call: -
cdr3_aa: CSVEAYQTGTANYGYTF; cdr3_nt: TGCAGCGTTGAAGCTTACCAGACCGGGACAGCTAACTATGGCTACACCTTC; j_call: TRBJ1-2; v_call: TRBV29-1; clone_size: -; d_call: TRBD1
cdr3_aa: CASSPSLTGSYEQYF; cdr3_nt: TGCGCCAGCAGCCCATCCCTCACAGGCTCCTACGAGCAGTACTTC; j_call: TRBJ2-7; v_call: TRBV4-1; clone_size: -; d_call: -
cdr3_aa: CASRNRVVGNQPQHF; cdr3_nt: TGTGCCAGCAGAAACAGGGTAGTCGGCAATCAGCCCCAGCATTTT; j_call: TRBJ1-5; v_call: TRBV6-9; clone_size: -; d_call: -